This T cell receptor beta chain was identified in a study of tumour-infiltrating T cells in Burkitt lymphoma. Study information: Repertoire clonality predicted overall and progression-free survival.

Here immunoSEQ multiplex PCR was the method, and the copy in TCRdb shows in-frame clones only, minus some. This table holds 15,000 to 20,000 clones, more than 65% found once. The receptor comes from a human donor with diffuse large B-cell lymphoma. Source material: tumor tissue.

CDR3 sequence: CASSSRDRGYEQYF. The CDR3 bases are TGTGCCAGCAGCTCCCGGGACAGGGGCTACGAGCAGTACTTC. This chain links TRBV7-9 with TRBJ2-7; 10 bases are a match to TRBD1. The germline V gene has CDR1 SEHNR and CDR2 FQNEAQ (reference sequence). The CDR3 runs 14 residues. After removal of 4 bases from V and 3 bases from J, the junction contained 3 bases not matched to a gene.